This TCR beta chain was captured by sequencing in a study of T cell repertoires in cytomegalovirus infection. Study-wide results and caveats: HLA-C-restricted TCR beta clonotypes specific for CMV led the ex vivo response. Adding up the frequency of public TCR beta families identified people who carried CMV plus the relevant HLA.

This clonotype came up many times. The target antigen is unknown. This CDR3 contains 14 residues. CDR1 and CDR2 (germline): LNHDA, SQIVND (reference sequence). The junction had 4 bases not matched to a gene; V was cut back by 3 bases and J by 7 bases. TCRdb re-called the reads through MiXCR, storing one row per CDR3 protein. Of 200,000 to 300,000 distinct CDR3 sequences detected, 9% to 15% appear once; the ten largest clones hold approximately 1.8%. Sequenced input: PBMCs. The chain joins TRBV19 to TRBJ2-2; 8 bases map to TRBD1. The source of this sequence is a human donor in good health (CMV status not recorded). Some clones in this sample may be carry-over from other donors' samples. CDR3 in amino acids: CASSIRQGSGELFF. The CDR3 nucleotides are TGTGCCAGTAGTATCCGACAGGGGAGCGGGGAGCTGTTTTTT.